The TCR beta chain described here comes from a study of vaccination effects on CD4 cells after COVID-19. Subsequent to approximately 11 days of culture, CD4+ T cells were isolated. This individual tested PCR-positive for SARS-CoV-2 infection between March and December 2020. Clones were read by immunoSEQ multiplex PCR, and TCRdb kept only the in-frame ones, dropping some. The top ten clones hold around 7.9% of a sample with about 46,000 clones, 70% to 75% of them seen once. Study-level results: Few convalescent patients, and no early post-infection timepoints, were available to the study. Convalescents' post-vaccination spike-reactive clones were chiefly new, vaccine-induced ones.

Regarding this clone: No antigen is known for it.

This CDR3 has 15 amino acids. Germline CDR1 LNHDA, CDR2 SQIVND (reference sequence). The junction had 12 bases not matched to a gene; V was cut back by 7 bases and J by 9 bases. The receptor comes from a human donor who had a prior SARS-CoV-2 infection. The chain couples TRBV19 to TRBJ1-6, with TRBD1 identical over 7 bases. This material consisted of CD4+ T cells from PBMCs cultured without peptide, taken before COVID-19 vaccination. CDR3 DNA sequence: TGTGCCAGTACCCCCCGCGGGGACAGTGGTTCACCCCTCCACTTT. This encodes CASTPRGDSGSPLHF.